The T cell receptor (beta chain) described here comes from a study of T-cell memory formation after mild COVID-19. Across the study: For the most part, TCR clusters were specific to one donor. Study-wide points: The appearance of some responding clones in pre-infection memory suggested that cross-reactive memory joined. The study found balanced CD4/CD8 in clones contracting day 15 to 85 and a CD4+ lean in later expanders.

This clonotype was observed a few times. Antigen: not known. V shed 7 bases, J shed 5 bases, and the junction held 11 bases outside the gene matches. The length of the CDR3 is 14 residues. Germline CDR1 and CDR2: SQVTM and ANQGSEA. TCRdb recomputed calls from the 5' RACE reads with MiXCR, one row per CDR3 protein. The table lists 500,000 to 550,000 distinct CDR3 sequences, roughly 20% of them singletons. Sequencing was performed on PBMCs or a T cell subset sorted from them (not recorded which). The rearrangement links TRBV29-1 to TRBJ2-5, with TRBD1 matching over 9 bases. This clonotype was obtained from an adult woman who had mild COVID-19 (a few samples of this study predate the infection). Cell type and time point are not known. The CDR3 here is CSGGGQGNEETQYF. The CDR3 region has the DNA TGCAGCGGTGGGGGACAGGGAAACGAGGAGACCCAGTACTTC.